This entry concerns a single T cell receptor (beta chain). CDR3 length equals 11 residues. The germline gives CDR1 DFQATT, CDR2 SNEGSKA (reference sequence). Trimming took off 5 bases at V and 4 bases at J, with 7 bases between the two ends. Clones were read by immunoSEQ multiplex PCR, and TCRdb kept only the in-frame ones, dropping some. The sample lists 85,000 to 90,000 clones; more than 70% were seen once. These data are taken from a study of T cell responses to AZD1222 COVID-19 vaccine. Second doses at about 4 or about 12 weeks were pooled. The source is an adult who received the AZD1222 COVID-19 vaccine. The sample here was peripheral blood, taken 28 days after the second AZD1222 dose. The chain is built from TRBV20-1 and TRBJ2-3; D is unclear. The CDR3 loop is CSAEDSDTQYF. The DNA of the CDR3 is TGCAGTGCTGAGGATTCAGATACGCAGTATTTT.